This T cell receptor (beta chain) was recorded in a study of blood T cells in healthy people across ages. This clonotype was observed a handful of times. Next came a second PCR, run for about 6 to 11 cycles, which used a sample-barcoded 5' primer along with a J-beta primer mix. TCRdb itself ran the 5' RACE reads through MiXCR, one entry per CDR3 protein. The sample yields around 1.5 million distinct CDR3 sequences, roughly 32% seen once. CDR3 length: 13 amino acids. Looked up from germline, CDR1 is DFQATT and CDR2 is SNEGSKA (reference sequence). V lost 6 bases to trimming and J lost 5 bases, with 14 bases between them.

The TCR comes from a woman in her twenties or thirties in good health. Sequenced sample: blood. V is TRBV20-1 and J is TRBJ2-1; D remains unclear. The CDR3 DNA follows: TGCAGTGCCCCCTCCAGGCCCCACAATGAGCAGTTCTTC. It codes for CSAPSRPHNEQFF.